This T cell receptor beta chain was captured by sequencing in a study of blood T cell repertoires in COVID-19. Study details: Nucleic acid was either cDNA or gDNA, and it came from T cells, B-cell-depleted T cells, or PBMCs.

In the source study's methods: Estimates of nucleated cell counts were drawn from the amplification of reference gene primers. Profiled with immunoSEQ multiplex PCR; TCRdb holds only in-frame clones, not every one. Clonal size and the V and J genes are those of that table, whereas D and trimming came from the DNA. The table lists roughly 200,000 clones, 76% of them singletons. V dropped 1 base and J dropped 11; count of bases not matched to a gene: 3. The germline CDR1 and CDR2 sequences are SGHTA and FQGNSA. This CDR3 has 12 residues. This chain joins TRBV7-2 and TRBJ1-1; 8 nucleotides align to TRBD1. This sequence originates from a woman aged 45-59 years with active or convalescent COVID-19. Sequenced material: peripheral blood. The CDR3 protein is CASSLGTGTAFF. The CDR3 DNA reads TGTGCCAGCAGCTTAGGGACAGGGACCGCTTTCTTT.